Shown below are 8 T cell receptor beta chains from a single sample sequenced in a study of T cells in Graves' hyperthyroidism and ophthalmopathy. There were TCR beta CDR3 regions amplified from RNA transcripts. In the first-round RT-PCR of the TCR CDR3, the HTBI primer set was used. TCRdb passed the multiplex PCR reads through MiXCR, listing each CDR3 protein once. The sample records under 40,000 distinct CDR3 sequences, approximately 50% being singletons. The sample taken for sequencing was blood. These receptors came from a woman in her thirties or forties with Graves' ophthalmopathy.

In regard to this clonotype: The junction departs from germline at one end; a sequencing error may be responsible. The V call is TRBV4-1, the J call TRBJ1-4, with 11 bases identical to TRBD1. CDR1 is MGHRA and CDR2 is YSYEKL in the germline V gene. The CDR3 loop spans 18 amino acids. CDR3 sequence (DNA): TGCGCCAGCAGCCAAGATGCATCGAGGACAGGGGGCGATGAAAAACGGTTTTTT. As protein: CASSQDASRTGGDEKRFF.

The chain combines TRBV29-1 with TRBJ1-5; the D gene is possibly TRBD1 (5 bases). CDR3 length: 14 residues. Germline V gene data show CDR1 as SQVTM and CDR2 as ANQGSEA. V was pared by 7 bases and J by 14 bases, with 27 bases between. The CDR3 region is CSAPGASGRAHEHF. The CDR3 bases are TGCAGCGCTCCTGGGGCTAGCGGGAGAGCCCACGAGCATTTT.

This clonotype was observed at least ten times. The gene calls are TRBV19 and TRBJ2-3; no clear D. This CDR3 region has 16 residues. CDR1 and CDR2 (germline): LNHDA, SQIVND (reference sequence). The V and J ends lost 5 bases and 3 bases respectively, with 18 bases between them. The CDR3 DNA reads as TGTGCCAGTAGTCCCCTGACGGCCACTGGGACAGATACGCAGTATTTT. Translating it yields CASSPLTATGTDTQYF.

On this clonotype itself: At one end the junction does not follow the germline gene, possibly because of a read error. This chain uses TRBV5-4 with TRBJ2-1, with 7 positions matching TRBD1. The CDR3 totals 15 residues. Germline V CDR1 and CDR2: SGHNT, YYREEE (reference sequence). The CDR3 DNA reads TGTGCCAGCAGCTCGGGTGGGACAGCTATCAATCAGCAGTTCTTC. It specifies CASSSGGTAINQQFF.

This clonotype was detected a few times. A read error is possible here, since a much larger clone lies one base away. This chain connects TRBV6-1 to TRBJ1-1, with D perhaps TRBD1 (5 bases). This CDR3 is built from 14 residues. The V gene's germline CDR1 is MNHNS and CDR2 SASEGT. Between the trimmed V and J ends, which lost 8 bases and 1 base, there was a span of 14 bases. The CDR3 loop reads CASSRDVRNTEAFF. In nucleotides, the CDR3 is TGTGCCAGCTCTAGGGACGTCCGGAACACTGAAGCTTTCTTT.

This clonotype is judged medium-sized (0.01 to 0.1%). The chain links TRBV10-3 to TRBJ2-7; 7 nucleotides match TRBD1. Germline trimming cut 6 bases from V and 6 bases from J; bases unmatched to any gene: 8. Looked up from germline, CDR1 is ENHRY and CDR2 is SYGVKD. This CDR3 has 13 amino acids. CDR3 region: CAIRVSDRVEQYF. CDR3 nucleotide sequence: TGTGCCATCAGGGTCTCTGACAGGGTCGAGCAGTACTTC.

This clonotype counts as medium-sized. The chain is built from TRBV2 and TRBJ1-2, with 7 bases that match TRBD1. CDR3 size: 12 residues. With 8 bases clipped from V and 8 bases from J, the junction kept 8 bases outside the gene matches. CDR1 is SNHLY and CDR2 is FYNNEI in the germline V gene. CDR3 sequence (DNA): TGTGCCAGCTACGACAGGGTTTGGGGCTACACCTTC. This codes for CASYDRVWGYTF.

V is TRBV20-1 and J is TRBJ2-5; possible D gene TRBD2, 6 bases. Germline values: CDR1 DFQATT, CDR2 SNEGSKA (reference sequence). V lost 6 bases to trimming and J lost 0 bases, with 14 bases between them. This CDR3 has 14 residues. In DNA, the CDR3 is TGCAGTGCAATGGGAGCGGGCAACCAAGAGACCCAGTACTTC. Translating it yields CSAMGAGNQETQYF.